Below are 13 T cell receptor beta chains sequenced from a single sample in a study of cytomegalovirus exposure and HLA in healthy donors. PCR involved 60 Vbeta and 13 Jbeta primers. The protocol was immunoSEQ multiplex PCR, while the TCRdb copy is restricted to in-frame clones and leaves out a portion. Of about 130,000 clones in the sample, approximately 80% were seen once. What was sequenced was PBMCs. Receptor source: a woman between 40 and 50 years old in good health and CMV-seropositive.

In this sample, this clone turned up once. The chain joins TRBV25-1 to TRBJ1-2, with TRBD1 matching over 7 bases. J was trimmed by 7 bases and V by 0 bases; bases with no gene match: 8. The CDR3 runs to 15 residues. Germline lookup yields CDR1 MGHDK and CDR2 SYGVNS. Written as DNA, the CDR3 is TGTGCCAGCAGTGAATATGGGACAGTTTGGAGTGGCTACACCTTC. Translation: CASSEYGTVWSGYTF.

This clone is labeled medium-sized. The CDR3 is CASSLGTAGHEQYF. In DNA, the CDR3 is TGCGCCAGCAGCCTTGGGACTGCAGGCCACGAGCAGTACTTC. The J gene is TRBJ2-7, the V gene TRBV4-1, with D possibly being TRBD2 (6 bases). Germline V gene lookup returns CDR1 MGHRA and CDR2 YSYEKL. The CDR3 covers 14 residues. Deletions cut 4 bases from V and 5 bases from J, with 15 bases between.

The rearrangement links TRBV9 to TRBJ2-1; D is undetermined. The germline V gene encodes CDR1 SGDLS and CDR2 YYNGEE. The CDR3 is 14 residues long. V was clipped by 3 bases and J by 4 bases, with 11 bases between them. In DNA form, the CDR3 reads TGTGCCAGCAGCGAAATAAACCGGTACAATGAGCAGTTCTTC. Translating it yields CASSEINRYNEQFF.

Only one count was recorded for this clone. This chain joins TRBV9 and TRBJ2-5, with 9 bases that match TRBD2. CDR1 and CDR2 from the germline V gene are SGDLS and YYNGEE. CDR3 length equals 17 residues. V was pared by 0 bases and J by 2 bases, with 8 bases of the junction left unmatched. The CDR3 DNA sequence: TGTGCCAGCAGCGTAGCTACGCGGGGGGGCCGGCAAGAGACCCAGTACTTC. It specifies CASSVATRGGRQETQYF.

CDR3 nucleotides: TGCGCCAGCAGTCAATCGGAAAGGAGATCGTATGGCTACACCTTC. This codes for CASSQSERRSYGYTF. The chain uses TRBV23-1 and TRBJ1-2; D unclear. TRBV23-1 is assigned to the ORF class and has an uncertain function. V was trimmed by 0 bases and J by 5 bases, leaving 13 bases between them. The CDR3 has 15 amino acids.

V gene TRBV27 combines with J gene TRBJ2-1, with a tentative D call TRBD1 (6 bases). Germline CDR1 is MNHEY and CDR2 is SMNVEV (reference sequence). The CDR3 runs 13 residues. Trimming pared 10 bases from V and 8 bases from J, leaving 18 bases between. The CDR3 sequence: CATTSWGPYEQFF. The CDR3 DNA reads TGTGCCACGACCTCCTGGGGGCCCTATGAGCAGTTCTTC.

This clone was found a few times. The rearrangement links TRBV5-1 to TRBJ1-1, with TRBD1 identical over 10 bases. Germline V CDR1 and CDR2: SGHRS, YFSETQ. The trim removed 3 bases at V and 0 bases at J, leaving 2 bases unmatched. The CDR3 contains 15 residues. The CDR3 bases are TGCGCCAGCAGCTCGACAGGGGGCATGAACACTGAAGCTTTCTTT. It is translated as CASSSTGGMNTEAFF. The variable domain in full, with the rest retrieved from reference TRBV5-1 and TRBJ1-1, is KAGVTQTPRYLIKTRGQQVTLSCSPISGHRSVSWYQQTPGQGLQFLFEYFSETQRNKGNFPGRFSGRQFSNSRSEMNVSTLELGDSALYLCASSSTGGMNTEAFFGQGTRLTVV.

This clone came up once. The chain joins TRBV19 to TRBJ1-5; 10 nucleotides line up with TRBD1. Trimming cost V 10 bases and J 7 bases; bases outside gene matches: 7. CDR3 length: 13 amino acids. Germline CDR1 reads LNHDA; CDR2 reads SQIVND (reference sequence). For the CDR3, the DNA is TGTGCCACCGGACAGGGGGAAGTCCAGCCCCAGCATTTT. Its translation: CATGQGEVQPQHF.

The chain couples TRBV11-2 to TRBJ2-4; D perhaps matches TRBD1 (6 bases). Germline V gives CDR1 SGHAT, CDR2 FQNNGV. V was trimmed by 5 bases and J by 0 bases, leaving 14 bases between them. The CDR3 runs 16 residues. CDR3 sequence (DNA): TGTGCCAGCAGCCGCGGACAGATACTAGCCAAAAACATTCAGTACTTC. Translating it yields CASSRGQILAKNIQYF. Supplemented by reference TRBV11-2 and TRBJ2-4, the full variable domain reads EAGVAQSPRYKIIEKRQSVAFWCNPISGHATLYWYQQILGQGPKLLIQFQNNGVVDDSQLPKDRFSAERLKGVDSTLKIQPAKLEDSAVYLCASSRGQILAKNIQYFGAGTRLSVL.

V and J are TRBV7-9 and TRBJ1-2, with D unclear. CDR3 size: 10 residues. The V gene lost 10 bases and the J gene lost 8 bases, with 11 bases spanning the gap. Germline V gives CDR1 SEHNR, CDR2 FQNEAQ (reference sequence). CDR3 in amino acids: CATGEGGYTF. In nucleotides, the CDR3 is TGTGCCACCGGGGAGGGCGGCTACACCTTC.

CDR3 DNA: TGTGCCAGCAGCGCTCCTAGCGGTCCCTCCTACGAGCAGTACTTC. Amino acid sequence: CASSAPSGPSYEQYF. The V and J genes are TRBV9 and TRBJ2-7, with TRBD2 matching over 7 bases. In germline, CDR1 is SGDLS, CDR2 YYNGEE. Trimming removed 3 bases from V and 0 bases from J; junction bases left unmatched: 6. The CDR3 runs 15 residues. The variable domain in full, with the rest retrieved from reference TRBV9 and TRBJ2-7, is DSGVTQTPKHLITATGQRVTLRCSPRSGDLSVYWYQQSLDQGLQFLIQYYNGEERAKGNILERFSAQQFPDLHSELNLSSLELGDSALYFCASSAPSGPSYEQYFGPGTRLTVT.

This clone was seen only a few times. The rearrangement joins TRBV7-3 to TRBJ2-3; weak D call: TRBD1 (8 bases). CDR1 SGHTA and CDR2 FQGTGA come from the germline V gene. The CDR3 extends over 18 amino acids. Between the trimmed V and J ends, which lost 2 bases and 1 base, there was a span of 19 bases. The CDR3, as DNA: TGTGCCAGCAGCTTATGCCCGGACAGGGAGGGTGGCACAGATACGCAGTATTTT. Translated, it gives CASSLCPDREGGTDTQYF.

This clone was counted only a few times. The rearrangement links TRBV7-9 to TRBJ2-7; TRBD1 aligns across 11 bases. The V gene end was trimmed by 5 bases and the J gene end by 2 bases; junction bases not matched to a gene: 8. This CDR3 spans 16 amino acids. CDR1 and CDR2 from the germline V gene are SEHNR and FQNEAQ (reference sequence). For the CDR3, the DNA is TGTGCCAGCAGCCAGCCGGGACAGGGGGGTACCTACGAGCAGTACTTC. This translates into CASSQPGQGGTYEQYF.